These 2 T cell receptor beta chains were all obtained from the same sample, sequenced in a study of blood T cells in healthy people across ages (dated by TCRdb to the mid-2010s). Library preparation employed 5' RACE. Sequencing used an Illumina HiSeq 2500. The second PCR ran for about 6 to 12 cycles and used a J-beta primer mix along with a sample-barcoded 5' primer. TCRdb redid the processing of the public reads, applying fastp at Q25 and MiXCR, and retained in-frame beta chains. Rows are unified per CDR3 protein, each entry keeping the most common DNA and genes. Here the sample has 1.5 million or so distinct CDR3 sequences; approximately 42% occur a single time. Of the sample, roughly 7.9% is held by the ten largest clones. The sample consisted of blood. All receptors derive from a woman between 18 and 30 years old in good health.

The genes are TRBV27 and TRBJ2-5, with D perhaps matching TRBD2 (5 bases). The J call may be wrong; the DNA end is better matched by TRBJ2-4. The CDR3 sequence is 17 residues long. Germline CDR1 and CDR2: MNHEY and SMNVEV (reference sequence). As DNA, the CDR3 is TGTGCCAGCGACGTAATTAGCCGGAGGCCCCCCAAAAACATTCAGTACTTC. Translation gives CASDVISRRPPKNIQYF.

The chain uses TRBV28 and TRBJ1-2; D possibly corresponds to TRBD1 (6 bases). The germline V gene has CDR1 MDHEN and CDR2 SYDVKM. The V end lost 4 bases, the J end lost 8 bases, and 17 bases lay between the germline ends. This CDR3 comprises 14 residues. The CDR3 nucleotides read TGTGCCAGCAGTTCCCATGGGGGGGGCTACGGCTACACCTTC. It encodes CASSSHGGGYGYTF.